Each of the 30 T cell receptor beta chains below was sequenced from the same sample in a study of blood T cell repertoires in COVID-19. Some clones are missing from TCRdb's copy, which holds only in-frame ones; the method was immunoSEQ multiplex PCR. This table holds about 190,000 clones, about three quarters found once. Sequencing input: peripheral blood. These receptors originate from a woman over 75 with active or convalescent COVID-19.

The chain employs TRBV7-9 and TRBJ1-1; 7 bases agree with TRBD1. With 6 bases clipped from V and 6 bases from J, the junction kept 13 bases outside the gene matches. CDR1 and CDR2 (germline): SEHNR, FQNEAQ (reference sequence). The CDR3 is made up of 15 amino acids. The CDR3 DNA reads TGTGCCAGCAGTTACAGGACAGGTCTCCCCGCTGAAGCTTTCTTT. This sequence encodes CASSYRTGLPAEAFF.

This chain connects TRBV7-2 to TRBJ2-5; TRBD2 agrees at 8 bases. Germline V gives CDR1 SGHTA, CDR2 FQGNSA. This CDR3 is 16 amino acids long. V was clipped by 5 bases and J by 5 bases; unmatched bases: 13. The CDR3 nucleotides read TGTGCCAGCAGCCCCGCGGCCGGGGGGGCCGTGGAGACCCAGTACTTC. Its protein product is CASSPAAGGAVETQYF. The complete variable domain, with remaining parts taken from reference TRBV7-2 and TRBJ2-5, reads GAGVSQSPSNKVTEKGKDVELRCDPISGHTALYWYRQSLGQGLEFLIYFQGNSAPDKSGLPSDRFSAERTGGSVSTLTIQRTQQEDSAVYLCASSPAAGGAVETQYFGPGTRLLVL.

The chain is built from TRBV9 and TRBJ2-7; D perhaps matches TRBD1 (5 bases). The CDR3 spans 12 residues. Trimming removed 3 bases at V and 7 bases at J, with 11 bases between. Germline values: CDR1 SGDLS, CDR2 YYNGEE. The CDR3 sequence is CASSGSGLEQYF. The DNA for the CDR3 is TGTGCCAGCAGCGGGTCAGGGTTGGAGCAGTACTTC.

This clone was seen repeatedly, ten times or more. The chain has TRBV7-3 and TRBJ2-2; TRBD2 aligns across 7 bases. This CDR3 contains 13 residues. Per the germline V gene, CDR1 is SGHTA and CDR2 is FQGTGA. The V and J ends lost 3 bases and 5 bases, in that order; junction bases with no gene match: 0. The DNA for the CDR3 is TGTGCCAGCAGCTTCGGGGGGACCGGGGAGCTGTTTTTT. Translated: CASSFGGTGELFF.

The chain couples TRBV10-3 to TRBJ2-2, with D possibly matching TRBD1 (5 bases). The V end lost 6 bases, the J end lost 2 bases, and 10 bases lay between the germline ends. The CDR3 spans 14 residues. Germline V CDR1 and CDR2: ENHRY, SYGVKD. The CDR3 DNA is TGTGCCATCAGGGCGACAGAAAACACCGGGGAGCTGTTTTTT. Its protein is CAIRATENTGELFF.

This clone was observed a few times. This rearrangement joins TRBV7-2 to TRBJ2-7; 8 positions agree with TRBD1. Germline CDR1 reads SGHTA; CDR2 reads FQGNSA. The CDR3 sequence is 14 residues long. V lost 5 bases, J lost 4 bases, and 7 bases stayed unmatched. The CDR3 protein is CASSQDRVRYEQYF. CDR3 nucleotides: TGTGCCAGCAGCCAGGACAGGGTTAGGTACGAGCAGTACTTC.

The chain combines TRBV5-1 with TRBJ1-3; D gene uncertain. Trimming shortened V by 4 bases and J by 0 bases, and 11 bases separated the two germline ends. This CDR3 has 15 residues. Germline V gives CDR1 SGHRS, CDR2 YFSETQ. This CDR3 reads CASSLQLNSGNTIYF. As DNA, the CDR3 is TGCGCCAGCAGCCTCCAACTCAACTCTGGAAACACCATATATTTT.

The chain links TRBV6-5 to TRBJ2-7; TRBD1 might be the D (5 bases). CDR3 size: 13 residues. Looked up from germline, CDR1 is MNHEY and CDR2 is SVGAGI. V was shortened by 8 bases and J by 4 bases, with 15 bases between the two germline ends. CDR3 coding DNA: TGTGCCAGCTCTAGGGGCAGGGATTACGAGCAGTACTTC. It specifies CASSRGRDYEQYF.

Here the CDR3 reads CASSLGGLAGGATGELFF. CDR3 nucleotide sequence: TGTGCCAGCAGCTTAGGTGGACTAGCGGGGGGAGCGACCGGGGAGCTGTTTTTT. The rearrangement uses TRBV11-3 and TRBJ2-2, with 14 bases matching TRBD2. CDR3 length equals 18 residues. V dropped 1 base and J dropped 5; count of bases not matched to a gene: 6. Germline CDR1 and CDR2: SGHNT and YENEEA.

Details on this clone: At one of its ends the junction is not consistent with the germline gene, which may arise from a read error. The chain employs TRBV28 and TRBJ1-5, with 11 bases matching TRBD1. From germline, CDR1 is MDHEN and CDR2 SYDVKM. This CDR3 is built from 17 residues. The CDR3 region is CASTLGTGGYSDQPQHF. Written as DNA, the CDR3 is TGTGCCAGCACCCTTGGGACAGGGGGGTATAGCGATCAGCCCCAGCATTTT.

The chain joins TRBV9 to TRBJ2-5; TRBD1 is a possible D gene (6 bases). Looked up from germline, CDR1 is SGDLS and CDR2 is YYNGEE. The CDR3 totals 14 residues. V dropped 0 bases and J dropped 0 bases, with 6 bases sitting between them. The CDR3 coding sequence is TGTGCCAGCAGCGTAGGGGGGCACCAAGAGACCCAGTACTTC. This codes for CASSVGGHQETQYF. Combining the CDR3 with reference TRBV9 and TRBJ2-5 gives the whole variable domain DSGVTQTPKHLITATGQRVTLRCSPRSGDLSVYWYQQSLDQGLQFLIQYYNGEERAKGNILERFSAQQFPDLHSELNLSSLELGDSALYFCASSVGGHQETQYFGPGTRLLVL.

This clone was detected a few times. The chain uses TRBV4-1 and TRBJ2-5; a weak D match, TRBD2 (6 bases). The V and J ends lost 4 bases and 3 bases respectively, with 24 bases between them. Germline assignment: CDR1 MGHRA and CDR2 YSYEKL. The CDR3 covers 18 residues. The CDR3 DNA reads TGCGCCAGCAGCCGCCAGGAACCTAGCGCGGGTGGGAAAGAGACCCAGTACTTC. This encodes CASSRQEPSAGGKETQYF.

This chain links TRBV28 with TRBJ2-7, with 11 bases matching TRBD2. Trimming at V came to 3 bases and at J to 5 bases, leaving 12 bases not matched to a gene. Germline V gene lookup returns CDR1 MDHEN and CDR2 SYDVKM. There are 17 residues in the CDR3. The CDR3 DNA sequence: TGTGCCAGCAGTTTCCGACTGATCCTAGCGGGGGGTGACGAGCAGTACTTC. Translation: CASSFRLILAGGDEQYF.

The chain uses TRBV19 and TRBJ2-5; TRBD1 agrees at 9 bases. Looked up from germline, CDR1 is LNHDA and CDR2 is SQIVND (reference sequence). With V trimmed by 6 bases and J by 2 bases, 4 bases remained unmatched. The CDR3 covers 14 residues. The CDR3 region has the DNA TGTGCCAGTAGCCTGACAGGGGGTCAAGAGACCCAGTACTTC. Amino acids: CASSLTGGQETQYF.

This chain connects TRBV19 to TRBJ1-2, with a possible D match to TRBD1 (5 bases). The CDR3 length is 15 residues. CDR1 and CDR2 (germline): LNHDA, SQIVND (reference sequence). V gave up 4 bases and J gave up 3 bases, with 15 bases separating them. The CDR3 DNA reads TGTGCCAGTAGTACATCCGACAGCCCCGACTATGGCTACACCTTC. Its translation: CASSTSDSPDYGYTF.

This chain uses TRBV28 with TRBJ2-7; the D gene is possibly TRBD1 (5 bases). This CDR3 is built from 17 residues. Germline values: CDR1 MDHEN, CDR2 SYDVKM. V was pared by 5 bases and J by 5 bases, with 25 bases between. In DNA form, the CDR3 reads TGTGCCAGCAGTCCGATAGACAGTACGCCTCTGGGTAACGAGCAGTACTTC. Its translation is CASSPIDSTPLGNEQYF.

The V call is TRBV5-5, the J call TRBJ1-2; 8 bases line up with TRBD1. Germline V gives CDR1 SGHKS, CDR2 YYEKEE (reference sequence). Unmatched junction bases numbered 9, after V lost 5 bases and J lost 6 bases. The CDR3 length is 14 residues. Written as DNA, the CDR3 is TGTGCCAGCAGAATACAGGGGGTGGAGAATGGCTACACCTTC. Protein sequence: CASRIQGVENGYTF.

In its sample, this clone was seen a few times. CDR3 protein: CATSRQTGRNTIYF. The DNA of the CDR3 is TGTGCCACCAGCAGGCAGACAGGGCGGAACACCATATATTTT. This rearrangement joins TRBV15 to TRBJ1-3; 7 bases map to TRBD1. Germline V gene data show CDR1 as LNHNV and CDR2 as YYDKDF (reference sequence). There are 14 residues in the CDR3. V lost 3 bases and J lost 7; bases outside the gene matches: 6.

The chain uses TRBV10-1 and TRBJ1-6; D perhaps matches TRBD1 (5 bases). The germline gives CDR1 WNHNN, CDR2 SYGVQD (reference sequence). The CDR3 is 14 residues long. V lost 0 bases, J lost 9 bases, and 9 bases lay in between. The CDR3 reads CASSESRGSSPLHF. CDR3 DNA: TGCGCCAGCAGTGAGTCTCGGGGGAGTTCACCCCTCCACTTT.

This rearrangement joins TRBV11-2 to TRBJ2-2; 15 bases fit TRBD2. V lost 5 bases and J lost 3; bases outside the gene matches: 4. CDR1 is SGHAT and CDR2 is FQNNGV in the germline V gene. The CDR3 is made up of 17 amino acids. CDR3 sequence (DNA): TGTGCCAGCAGCCTTGGACTAGCGGGGGGGTACACCGGGGAGCTGTTTTTT. Amino acid sequence: CASSLGLAGGYTGELFF.

This chain uses TRBV5-4 with TRBJ1-2; perhaps TRBD1 as D (5 bases). Trimming cost V 0 bases and J 8 bases, with 11 bases left between them. In germline, CDR1 is SGHNT, CDR2 YYREEE (reference sequence). This CDR3 contains 13 residues. The CDR3 region has the DNA TGTGCCAGCAGCTTGGGCCAGGGCGACGGCTACACCTTC. This codes for CASSLGQGDGYTF.

This chain joins TRBV10-3 and TRBJ1-2, with no clear D. Germline V lookup: CDR1 ENHRY, CDR2 SYGVKD. The CDR3 length is 17 residues. V was shortened by 3 bases and J by 11 bases, with 28 bases between the two germline ends. CDR3 bases: TGTGCCATCAGTGATTTCGTCGGGATCAACCCCGTCAGCGGGTACACCTTC. This codes for CAISDFVGINPVSGYTF.

The chain couples TRBV28 to TRBJ2-5; 12 nucleotides line up with TRBD2. The length of the CDR3 is 15 residues. The germline CDR1 and CDR2 sequences are MDHEN and SYDVKM. V shed 5 bases and J 5 bases; nucleotides not matched to a gene: 6. Here the CDR3 reads CASSILAGGLETQYF. The CDR3 coding sequence is TGTGCCAGCAGTATTCTAGCGGGGGGGCTGGAGACCCAGTACTTC.

In this sample, this clone turned up once. The chain uses TRBV28 and TRBJ2-3; TRBD2 aligns across 8 bases. CDR3 size: 14 residues. Germline CDR1 is MDHEN and CDR2 is SYDVKM. J gave up 1 base and V 8 bases, and 5 bases lay outside the gene matches. CDR3 DNA sequence: TGTGCCAGCCTTCCGGGGGGGGGCACAGATACGCAGTATTTT. Amino acid sequence: CASLPGGGTDTQYF.

The gene calls are TRBV28 and TRBJ1-3; D gene ambiguous. Trimming stripped 6 bases from V and 0 bases from J, with 15 bases between. CDR3 length: 16 residues. Per the germline V gene, CDR1 is MDHEN and CDR2 is SYDVKM. The CDR3: CASSPGGVSSGNTIYF. The CDR3 coding sequence is TGTGCCAGCAGCCCCGGCGGGGTCTCCTCTGGAAACACCATATATTTT.

V and J are TRBV5-1 and TRBJ2-5, with TRBD2 as a possible D gene (6 bases). Germline loops: CDR1 SGHRS, CDR2 YFSETQ. V was clipped by 0 bases and J by 9 bases, with 18 bases between them. The CDR3 runs 15 residues. In DNA, the CDR3 is TGCGCCAGCAGCTTGGGTCGGAGGGGAGGTGGTGCCCAGTACTTC. Translation: CASSLGRRGGGAQYF.

This chain links TRBV3-1 (or the pseudogene TRBV3-2) with TRBJ1-1; tentative D call: TRBD1 (6 bases). V was trimmed by 5 bases and J by 1 base, leaving 11 bases between them. This CDR3 is built from 14 residues. CDR1 is LGHDT, CDR2 YNNKEL, per germline (reference sequence). DNA of the CDR3: TGTGCCAGCAGCTCGTGGACAGCGAACACTGAAGCTTTCTTT. Its protein product is CASSSWTANTEAFF.

V gene TRBV4-2 combines with J gene TRBJ2-7; D may correspond to TRBD1 or TRBD2 (6 bases each). Trimming took 5 bases from V and 4 from J, leaving 15 bases between them. Germline V gene lookup returns CDR1 LGHNA and CDR2 YNFKEQ. CDR3 length equals 14 residues. The CDR3 DNA follows: TGTGCCAGCAGCGAAGGGGGGCTCGAGTACGAGCAGTACTTC. It yields the protein CASSEGGLEYEQYF.

The chain uses TRBV28 and TRBJ1-6, with 8 bases identical to TRBD1. Germline V gene lookup returns CDR1 MDHEN and CDR2 SYDVKM. This CDR3 region has 16 residues. After removal of 5 bases from V and 4 bases from J, the junction contained 7 bases not matched to a gene. The CDR3 sequence is CASSIKTGVYNSPLHF. As DNA, the CDR3 is TGTGCCAGCAGTATCAAGACAGGGGTATATAATTCACCCCTCCACTTT.

This rearrangement joins TRBV5-1 to TRBJ1-3; D is unclear. CDR1 and CDR2 (germline): SGHRS, YFSETQ. Between the trimmed V and J ends, which lost 0 bases and 0 bases, there was a span of 13 bases. This CDR3 has 17 amino acids. The chain's CDR3 is CASSLAYGGSSGNTIYF. The CDR3 DNA reads as TGCGCCAGCAGCTTGGCGTATGGAGGAAGCTCTGGAAACACCATATATTTT.